This T cell receptor (beta chain) was identified during a study of shared clonotypes between healthy human individuals. Findings and caveats of the study: Read depth was anticipated to influence clonotype sharing among donors.

CD45RO-negative cells were positively selected for CCR7, leaving out terminally differentiated effector memory CD45RA+ cells. The V gene's germline CDR1 is SSHAT and CDR2 FNYEAQ (reference sequence). This CDR3 has 13 amino acids. This table comes from immunoSEQ multiplex PCR, and its TCRdb copy is limited to in-frame clones, with some not included. The sample has 600,000 or so clones, nearly 98% seen once. Comments on this clone: Its antigen is undetermined.

This sequence originates from a man aged 25 to 40 in good health. Material: naive CD8+ T cells sorted from blood. The V gene is TRBV7-7, the J gene TRBJ2-2; 10 positions agree with TRBD2. CDR3 sequence: CASLAGDTGELFF. The CDR3, as DNA: TGTGCTAGCCTAGCGGGAGACACCGGGGAGCTGTTTTTT.